This T cell receptor (beta chain) originates from a study of blood T cell repertoires in COVID-19. Study overall: T cells, B-cell-depleted T cells, or PBMCs provided the cDNA or gDNA that served as material.

V gave up 2 bases and J gave up 10 bases; unmatched junction bases: 3. The V gene's germline CDR1 is GTSNPN and CDR2 SVGIG (reference sequence). This CDR3 is built from 12 residues. In its sample, this clone was seen a few times. Sequencing was performed with immunoSEQ multiplex PCR; in TCRdb, only in-frame clones are kept and a portion is missing. The table has fewer than 85,000 clones, less than 85% seen once; the top ten hold 22%. The clonotype was recovered from a man aged 60-69 years with acute or convalescent COVID-19. This chain uses TRBV30 with TRBJ1-1, with 11 bases identical to TRBD1. Input material: peripheral blood. The CDR3 here is CAWSRDRGTAFF. In DNA, the CDR3 is TGTGCCTGGAGTAGGGACAGGGGGACAGCTTTCTTT.